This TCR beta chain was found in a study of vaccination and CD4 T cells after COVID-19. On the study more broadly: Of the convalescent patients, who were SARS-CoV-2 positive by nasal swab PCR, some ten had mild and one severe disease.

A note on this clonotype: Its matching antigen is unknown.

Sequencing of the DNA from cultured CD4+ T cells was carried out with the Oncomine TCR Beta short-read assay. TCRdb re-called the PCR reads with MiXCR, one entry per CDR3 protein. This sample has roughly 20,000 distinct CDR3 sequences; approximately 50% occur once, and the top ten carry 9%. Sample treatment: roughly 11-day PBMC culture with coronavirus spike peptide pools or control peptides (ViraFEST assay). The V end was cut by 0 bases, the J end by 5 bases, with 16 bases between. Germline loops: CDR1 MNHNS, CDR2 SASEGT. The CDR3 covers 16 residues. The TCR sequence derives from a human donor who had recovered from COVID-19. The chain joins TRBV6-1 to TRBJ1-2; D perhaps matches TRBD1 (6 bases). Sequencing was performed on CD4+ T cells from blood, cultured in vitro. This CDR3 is CASSEAQGVAGYGYTF. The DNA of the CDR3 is TGTGCCAGCAGTGAAGCACAGGGAGTAGCCGGTTATGGCTACACCTTC.